This TCR beta chain was recorded in a study of blood T cell repertoires in COVID-19. Grouping used clinical history reported by participants in a survey and questionnaire. This table comes from immunoSEQ multiplex PCR, and its TCRdb copy is limited to in-frame clones, with some not included. The repertoire holds 210,000 or so clones, with 75% to 85% as singletons. With 5 bases clipped from V and 3 bases from J, the junction kept 6 bases outside the gene matches. CDR3 length equals 14 residues. Per germline, CDR1 MDHEN and CDR2 SYDVKM. The V call is TRBV28, the J call TRBJ1-1; TRBD1 matches 7 bases. The sequence was obtained from a woman between 40 and 50 years old with acute COVID-19. The material sequenced was PBMCs or T cells enriched from blood (not recorded which). This CDR3 reads CASSPNRGDTEAFF. The CDR3 coding sequence is TGTGCCAGCAGTCCTAACAGGGGAGACACTGAAGCTTTCTTT.